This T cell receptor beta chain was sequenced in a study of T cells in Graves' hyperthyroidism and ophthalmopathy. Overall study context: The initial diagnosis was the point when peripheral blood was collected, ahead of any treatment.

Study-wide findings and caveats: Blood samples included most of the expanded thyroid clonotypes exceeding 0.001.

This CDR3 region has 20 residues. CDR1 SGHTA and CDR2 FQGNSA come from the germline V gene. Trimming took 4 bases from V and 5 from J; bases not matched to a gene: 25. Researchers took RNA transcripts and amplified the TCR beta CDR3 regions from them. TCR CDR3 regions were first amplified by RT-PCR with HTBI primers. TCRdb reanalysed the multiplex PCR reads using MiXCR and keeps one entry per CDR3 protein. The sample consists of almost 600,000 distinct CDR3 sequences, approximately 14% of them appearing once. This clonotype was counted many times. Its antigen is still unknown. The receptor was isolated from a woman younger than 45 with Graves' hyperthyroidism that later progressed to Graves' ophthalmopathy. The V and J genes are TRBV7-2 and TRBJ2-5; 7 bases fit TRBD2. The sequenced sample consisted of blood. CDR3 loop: CASSSPHSVGPRTRRETQYF. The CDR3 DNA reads TGTGCCAGCAGCTCCCCACACTCAGTAGGGCCCCGGACTAGACGGGAGACCCAGTACTTC.